Below, 22 T cell receptor beta chains from the same sample are listed, as sequenced in a study of T cells in localized non-small cell lung cancer. Only in-frame clones appear in the TCRdb table, and some are missing; sequencing was by immunoSEQ multiplex PCR. The table has 2,500 to 3,500 clones, around 40% seen once. Sequencing used lung tumor tissue, obtained before any cancer treatment. Receptor source: a male donor aged 60 or over with stage I squamous cell lung carcinoma.

CDR3 sequence reads: CASRPLGGSETDTQYF. The CDR3 nucleotides are TGTGCCAGCAGACCCCTAGGAGGGAGTGAGACAGATACGCAGTATTTT. This chain joins TRBV6-8 and TRBJ2-3, with D perhaps matching TRBD2 (6 bases). CDR3 length equals 16 residues. Germline V gene sequence: CDR1 MNHGY, CDR2 SAAAGT. V shed 6 bases and J shed 3 bases, with 19 bases lying between them.

This chain uses TRBV11-3 with TRBJ2-1; 9 bases agree with TRBD2. Germline V gives CDR1 SGHNT, CDR2 YENEEA. This CDR3 comprises 14 residues. With 1 base clipped from V and 10 bases from J, the junction kept 5 bases outside the gene matches. The chain's CDR3 is CASSLVAGANEQFF. CDR3 bases: TGTGCCAGCAGCTTAGTAGCGGGAGCGAACGAGCAGTTCTTC.

V is TRBV9 and J is TRBJ1-2; 11 positions match TRBD1. The CDR3 covers 15 residues. CDR1 is SGDLS, CDR2 YYNGEE, per germline. V lost 0 bases, J lost 5 bases, and 3 bases stayed unmatched. CDR3 nucleotide sequence: TGTGCCAGCAGCGTAGACGGGACAGGGGGTTATGGCTACACCTTC. This sequence encodes CASSVDGTGGYGYTF.

Only a few counts were recorded for this clone. Other DNA sequences from this sample encode an identical CDR3 as well. The genes are TRBV25-1 and TRBJ2-7; 7 bases line up with TRBD1. The germline gives CDR1 MGHDK, CDR2 SYGVNS. Unmatched junction bases numbered 11, after V lost 3 bases and J lost 3 bases. This CDR3 is built from 16 residues. CDR3 loop: CASSDLGSPGGYEQYF. CDR3 DNA sequence: TGTGCCAGCAGTGATCTAGGATCCCCAGGGGGCTACGAGCAGTACTTC.

By share, this clone counts as large. CDR3 region: CASSVDGPGGVETQYF. For the CDR3, the DNA is TGTGCCAGCAGCGTAGATGGGCCAGGGGGTGTGGAGACCCAGTACTTC. The chain carries TRBV9 and TRBJ2-5, with TRBD1 identical over 7 bases. The germline V gene encodes CDR1 SGDLS and CDR2 YYNGEE. V lost 0 bases, J lost 5 bases, and 10 bases stayed unmatched. This CDR3 has 16 residues.

The chain is built from TRBV6-8 and TRBJ2-1; 9 positions agree with TRBD2. Germline CDR1 MNHGY, CDR2 SAAAGT. Unmatched junction bases numbered 14, after V lost 7 bases and J lost 7 bases. The CDR3 length is 16 residues. The CDR3 DNA is TGTGCCAGCACCCAGTTAGCGGGAGTAGGTGAGAATGAGCAGTTCTTC. Protein sequence: CASTQLAGVGENEQFF.

This clone was observed a few times. The genes are TRBV9 and TRBJ1-1; no clear D gene. With 0 bases removed from V and 5 bases from J, the gap between germline ends came to 14 bases. The CDR3 covers 15 residues. CDR1 and CDR2 from the germline V gene are SGDLS and YYNGEE. The CDR3 nucleotides read TGTGCCAGCAGCGTAGGGTGGGGAGAGGTAACTGAAGCTTTCTTT. Translated, it gives CASSVGWGEVTEAFF.

The gene calls are TRBV5-1 and TRBJ1-3; D is perhaps TRBD1 (5 bases). Trimming stripped 1 base from V and 0 bases from J, with 11 bases between. The CDR3 spans 16 residues. In germline, CDR1 is SGHRS, CDR2 YFSETQ. The CDR3 loop is CASSLQGPNSGNTIYF. As DNA, the CDR3 is TGCGCCAGCAGCTTGCAGGGCCCCAACTCTGGAAACACCATATATTTT.

The rearrangement joins TRBV29-1 to TRBJ2-2; the D gene is possibly TRBD2 (6 bases). This CDR3 comprises 16 residues. Trimming took off 4 bases at V and 5 bases at J, with 20 bases between the two ends. From germline, CDR1 is SQVTM and CDR2 ANQGSEA. CDR3 in DNA: TGCAGCGTTGTTGGAGGGGCAGGGAGTAATACCGGGGAGCTGTTTTTT. Protein product: CSVVGGAGSNTGELFF.

This clone has only a few counts. The chain has TRBV6-8 and TRBJ1-1; no definite D call. This CDR3 region has 14 residues. Germline V gene sequence: CDR1 MNHGY, CDR2 SAAAGT. Trimming took off 1 base at V and 3 bases at J, with 9 bases between the two ends. CDR3 coding DNA: TGTGCCAGCAGTTACTTCCGCGGGGACACTGAAGCTTTCTTT. It yields the protein CASSYFRGDTEAFF.

A single count supports this clone. The chain carries TRBV11-3 and TRBJ2-3; 8 nucleotides line up with TRBD2. This CDR3 is built from 15 residues. Looked up from germline, CDR1 is SGHNT and CDR2 is YENEEA. With V trimmed by 1 base and J by 6 bases, 6 bases remained unmatched. The CDR3 region is CASSLGAGAKDTQYF. The CDR3, as DNA: TGTGCCAGCAGCTTAGGAGCGGGAGCGAAGGATACGCAGTATTTT.

The J gene is TRBJ2-7, the V gene TRBV15; 7 positions agree with TRBD2. Losses at the gene ends were 2 bases for V and 7 bases for J; bases not matched to a gene: 11. The CDR3 totals 15 residues. Germline loops: CDR1 LNHNV, CDR2 YYDKDF (reference sequence). The CDR3 loop reads CATSRSGTTPFEQYF. The DNA of the CDR3 is TGTGCCACCAGCAGATCCGGGACTACCCCTTTTGAGCAGTACTTC. The full variable domain, with the rest looked up from reference TRBV15 and TRBJ2-7, is DAMVIQNPRYQVTQFGKPVTLSCSQTLNHNVMYWYQQKSSQAPKLLFHYYDKDFNNEADTPDNFQSRRPNTSFCFLDIRSPGLGDTAMYLCATSRSGTTPFEQYFGPGTRLTVT.

This clone rates as medium-sized (0.01 to 0.1%). V is TRBV11-3 and J is TRBJ1-1; 12 bases match TRBD1. The CDR3 totals 17 residues. The ends lost 3 bases at V and 3 bases at J; junction bases unmatched: 8. Germline V gene lookup returns CDR1 SGHNT and CDR2 YENEEA. CDR3 sequence: CASSFRGTGGLDTEAFF. DNA of the CDR3: TGTGCCAGCAGCTTCCGGGGGACAGGGGGCTTGGACACTGAAGCTTTCTTT.

The rearrangement uses TRBV9 and TRBJ2-5; D uncertain. Germline-derived CDR1 and CDR2 are SGDLS and YYNGEE. The CDR3 spans 13 residues. V lost 6 bases and J lost 5, with 14 bases in between. CDR3 residues: CASKVEVGETQYF. The CDR3 nucleotides are TGTGCCAGCAAGGTAGAGGTCGGGGAGACCCAGTACTTC.

The rearrangement joins TRBV6-8 to TRBJ2-5; 9 nucleotides line up with TRBD1. Germline trimming cut 7 bases from V and 4 bases from J; bases unmatched to any gene: 10. CDR3 length: 15 residues. Germline V CDR1 and CDR2: MNHGY, SAAAGT. The CDR3, as DNA: TGTGCCAGCACGTATCCGGGACAGGGATTAGAGACCCAGTACTTC. This codes for CASTYPGQGLETQYF.

This clone was counted a few times. The V and J genes are TRBV6-7 and TRBJ2-7; D tentatively reads TRBD1 or TRBD2 (5 bases each). TRBV6-7 is annotated as an ORF whose role is uncertain. The CDR3 sequence is 16 residues long. V gave up 5 bases and J gave up 1 base, with 18 bases separating them. This chain's CDR3 is CASSDFEGHLSYEQYF. As DNA, the CDR3 is TGTGCCAGCAGTGATTTCGAGGGGCACTTATCCTACGAGCAGTACTTC.

The chain recombines TRBV9 with TRBJ2-5; perhaps TRBD2 as D (6 bases). The V end was cut by 6 bases, the J end by 2 bases, with 17 bases between. Germline V gene data show CDR1 as SGDLS and CDR2 as YYNGEE. The CDR3 runs to 15 residues. The CDR3 sequence: CASKLGAGQQETQYF. CDR3 nucleotide sequence: TGTGCCAGCAAGTTAGGAGCGGGTCAGCAAGAGACCCAGTACTTC.

Only a few counts were recorded for this clone. V gene TRBV11-3 combines with J gene TRBJ1-1; D not resolved. Germline lookup yields CDR1 SGHNT and CDR2 YENEEA. The V end lost 5 bases, the J end lost 3 bases, and 16 bases lay between the germline ends. This CDR3 spans 15 amino acids. CDR3 residues: CASSPGRGRDTEAFF. CDR3 sequence (DNA): TGTGCCAGCAGCCCCGGCCGGGGTCGGGACACTGAAGCTTTCTTT.

The rearrangement links TRBV6-8 to TRBJ1-2; no clear D. Trimming stripped 0 bases from V and 4 bases from J, with 6 bases between. The CDR3 sequence is 13 residues long. The V gene's germline CDR1 is MNHGY and CDR2 SAAAGT. CDR3 residues: CASSYSGLYGYTF. CDR3 DNA: TGTGCCAGCAGTTACTCAGGACTCTATGGCTACACCTTC.

DNA of the CDR3: TGTGCCAGTAGTGGCCGACTAGCCGGAGCCCACAATGAGCAGTTCTTC. The encoded protein is CASSGRLAGAHNEQFF. The chain is built from TRBV19 and TRBJ2-1; 7 nucleotides align to TRBD2. The CDR3 sequence is 16 residues long. The V segment lost 5 bases and the J segment 5 bases; nucleotides outside the gene matches: 12. In germline, CDR1 is LNHDA, CDR2 SQIVND (reference sequence).

The rearrangement uses TRBV1 and TRBJ2-4; TRBD1 is the table's D call, not checked against the DNA. TRBV1 is an annotated pseudogene. The CDR3 extends over 15 amino acids. The CDR3 sequence is CASSQDGSPKNIQYF. Here the CDR3 DNA reads TGCGCCAGCAGCCAAGATGGCTCTCCCAAAAACATTCAGTACTTC.

The chain links TRBV29-1 to TRBJ2-5; D unclear. This CDR3 contains 12 residues. The germline V gene encodes CDR1 SQVTM and CDR2 ANQGSEA. V dropped 4 bases and J dropped 2 bases, with 8 bases sitting between them. CDR3 loop: CSVVWVQETQYF. The CDR3, as DNA: TGCAGCGTTGTTTGGGTTCAAGAGACCCAGTACTTC.